A selection of T cell receptor beta chains follows, all from one sample in a study of OX40 agonist ivuxolimab in advanced cancers. Sequencing used immunoSEQ multiplex PCR; TCRdb keeps in-frame clones, though not all of them. The table lists some 70,000 clones, around 86% of them singletons. This material consisted of CD4+ or CD8+ T cells sorted from blood, taken in a trial of the OX40 agonist ivuxolimab. These TCRs come from an adult with an advanced solid tumor such as melanoma, head and neck, liver or kidney cancer. Each CDR3 is given without its conserved first and last residue. Size is stated for part of the rows, as once, few or many counts, or as a class when the clone is expanded.

clone_size v_call cdr3_length cdr3_aa
. TRBV5-4 13 ASSSSKTLPYEQY
. TRBV11-3 12 ASSLYSGEQEQY
. TRBV19 14 ASNFAGGSSYNEQF
. TRBV4-1 13 ASSQEVWTNNEQF
. TRBV4-3 11 ASSPTVVNEQF
. TRBV5-4 9 ASQSTGELF
. TRBV19 9 ASTGNYIQY
. TRBV2 16 ASSLRQGGRGSNQPQH
. TRBV6-1 9 ASSEGYGYT
. TRBV7-3 12 ASSPDRYTDTQY
. TRBV5-6 13 ASSPVGQASYEQY
. TRBV6-1 11 AGRTQTYNEQF
. TRBV6-1 12 ASTRSGGGEKLF
. TRBV5-1 13 ASSLAPGEGQPQH
. TRBV10-3 16 AISEGTSGRAPTGELF
. TRBV20-1 9 SVSREETQY
. TRBV10-3 10 AISLDRRGYT
. TRBV21-1 11 ASSKTDSYEQY
. TRBV9 15 ASSASRLAGKLDTQY
. TRBV5-1 13 ASSPGTVSGNTIY
. TRBV5-1 15 ASSLNPQTGAGNTIY
once TRBV5-6 11 ASSRDVNYGYT
few TRBV7-9 10 ASSLDSQPQH
. TRBV6-5 12 ASSIGQENQPQH
. TRBV19 13 ASSKLAGGQETQY
once TRBV6-6 13 ASSYGFGGNQPQH
. TRBV5-1 11 ASSLGGDGLLF
. TRBV4-1 14 ASSQDYRGGRETQY
. TRBV4-2 11 ASSQQGGDGYT
. TRBV7-9 16 ASSPYPPTGGLTGELF
. TRBV28 15 ASSFLGTGASTDTQY
. TRBV2 12 ASNPQGGDYGYT
. TRBV11-2 12 ASSSTGGGTEAF
. TRBV5-4 12 ASSPSTDNYGYT
. TRBV7-2 13 ASSFNGESYNEQF
. TRBV29-1 10 SVVEVGQPQH
. TRBV4-3 11 ASSEIAGEKLF
. TRBV19 12 ASSIGGGTTGYT
. TRBV7-9 14 ASSSKRGADTDTQY
. TRBV4-1 13 ASSQAQSSSYEQY
. TRBV6-5 12 ASSVRGSSYEQY
. TRBV10-3 13 AISESDKGHYEQY
. TRBV7-9 13 ASSLVPATYNEQF